This is a list of T cell receptor beta chains from one sample in a study of response to subunit inactivated influenza vaccine. TCRdb itself ran the RT-PCR reads through MiXCR, one entry per CDR3 protein. This sample has roughly 500,000 distinct CDR3 sequences, with approximately 24% found just once. The same data also went into a second study, on T cells expressing NK-cell markers.

Sequences were derived from CD4+ T cells sorted from PBMCs, sampled roughly 12 days after vaccination. Receptors originate from a man aged 45-65 years who received an inactivated influenza vaccine. Both conserved end residues are part of each CDR3.

j_gene | len | v_gene | CDR3aa
TRBJ2-5 | 16 | TRBV5-5 | CASSKGVAGGPETQYF
TRBJ2-3 | 16 | TRBV5-6 | CASSPRVAGATDTQYF
TRBJ1-4 | 15 | TRBV12-3/TRBV12-4 | CASSFGRGGDEKLFF
TRBJ2-1 | 14 | TRBV28 | CASSLWDRYNEQFF
TRBJ1-2 | 15 | TRBV25-1 | CASSVPGQGNYGYTF
TRBJ1-2 | 14 | TRBV6-5 | CASSYSGAGYGYTF
TRBJ2-2 | 15 | TRBV5-1 | CASSLTTLGTGELFF
TRBJ1-4 | 15 | TRBV7-9 | CASSLGRGAHEKLFF
TRBJ2-3 | 20 | TRBV6-2/TRBV6-3 | CASSYGWGTSGGPFLATQYF
TRBJ1-1 | 19 | TRBV4-3 | CASSQDLPRGRVGSTEAFF
TRBJ2-5 | 15 | TRBV6-1 | CASSDRKGGPAGGYF
TRBJ2-5 | 15 | TRBV5-1 | CASSLGDYPQETQYF
TRBJ1-5 | 14 | TRBV6-1 | CASSEAWADQPQHF
TRBJ2-5 | 18 | TRBV20-1 | CSAGGLAGGPTVEETQYF
TRBJ2-5 | 15 | TRBV2 | CASSRDVEFLETQYF
TRBJ2-1 | 14 | TRBV18 | CASSPGGTGNEQFF
TRBJ1-1 | 14 | TRBV12-3/TRBV12-4 | CASSSQGKGAEAFF
TRBJ2-1 | 15 | TRBV28 | CASSSPPEQYNEQFF
TRBJ1-4 | 14 | TRBV7-9 | CASSSTGLGEKLFF
TRBJ2-3 | 15 | TRBV20-1 | CSASSVQGPTDTQYF
TRBJ2-7 | 13 | TRBV20-1 | CSANDRNSYEQYF
TRBJ1-5 | 15 | TRBV11-2 | CASSSLGAGGQPQHF
TRBJ2-5 | 14 | TRBV10-1 | CASSESSTQETQYF
TRBJ2-5 | 14 | TRBV7-2 | CASSLVVGQETQYF
TRBJ2-7 | 15 | TRBV7-2 | CASSLVGRSSYEQYF
TRBJ1-6 | 17 | TRBV5-5 | CASSLGQSPNYNSPLHF
TRBJ2-1 | 13 | TRBV20-1 | CSARTGRHNEQFF
TRBJ2-7 | 15 | TRBV5-1 | CASSTGSQGFYEQYF
TRBJ2-1 | 18 | TRBV29-1 | CSGWTSSPPTGPYNEQFF
TRBJ2-7 | 13 | TRBV7-9 | CASSSDTSYEQHF
TRBJ1-3 | 16 | TRBV5-5 | CASIPWETSSGNTIYF
TRBJ2-1 | 15 | TRBV10-3 | CAISESGGSYNEQFF
TRBJ1-4 | 18 | TRBV7-8 | CASSRDRVAFATNEKLFF
TRBJ2-3 | 14 | TRBV3-1 | CASSPRARTDTQYF
TRBJ2-7 | 10 | TRBV6-2/TRBV6-3 | CASGYNEQYF
TRBJ1-5 | 15 | TRBV12-3/TRBV12-4 | CASSFWGAGGGAQHF
TRBJ1-6 | 14 | TRBV28 | CASSLSGWGSPLHF
TRBJ1-5 | 16 | TRBV7-8 | CASSMGQGWGNQPQHF
TRBJ1-2 | 13 | TRBV30 | CAWARGGLHGYTF
TRBJ2-5 | 14 | TRBV29-1 | CSVDSAGSGETQYF
TRBJ1-5 | 12 | TRBV12-3/TRBV12-4 | CASNQGNQPQHF
TRBJ1-2 | 14 | TRBV4-1 | CASSQRLSGYGYTF